A selection of T cell receptor beta chains follows, all from one sample in a study of blood T cell repertoires in COVID-19. TCRdb keeps only in-frame clones here, not all; method: immunoSEQ multiplex PCR. The sample includes about 220,000 clones, 90% of them seen just once. The sequenced sample consisted of PBMCs or T cells enriched from blood (not recorded which). These TCRs come from a man aged 25 to 45 who had been exposed to COVID-19. The CDR3 runs from the conserved cysteine through the conserved F or W. D genes are given only for firm matches. Some rows mark clone size as missing; the rest say once, few, many or name a class of expanded clone.

TRBV10-1	TRBJ1-5	NA	NA	TGCGCCAGCATCCCTGGCAATCAGCCCCAGCATTTT	CASIPGNQPQHF
TRBV5-5	TRBJ1-1	NA	NA	TGTGCCAGCAGCTTAACGAGCATGAACACTGAAGCTTTCTTT	CASSLTSMNTEAFF
TRBV5-6	TRBJ2-5	NA	NA	TGTGCCAGCAGTTCTGGACAGCAAGTGACCCAGTACTTC	CASSSGQQVTQYF
TRBV20-1	TRBJ1-2	NA	once	TGCAGTGCCAGTCGTCGGAGTATTGATGGCTACACCTTC	CSASRRSIDGYTF
TRBV6-5	TRBJ2-7	NA	NA	TGTGCCAGCAGGGGAGTGGGAGGCCGCTCCTACGAGCAGTACTTC	CASRGVGGRSYEQYF
TRBV6-5	TRBJ1-2	NA	NA	TGTGCCAGCAGTTACCAACGGAGGGAAGGCTACACCTTC	CASSYQRREGYTF
TRBV6-4	TRBJ2-3	TRBD2	NA	TGTGCCAGCAGTGACTCCTCCACTACTAGCGGGGGCACAGATACGCAGTATTTT	CASSDSSTTSGGTDTQYF
TRBV29-1	TRBJ1-2	TRBD1	once	TGCAGCGTCCAAACGTCGACAGGGAACTATGGCTACACCTTC	CSVQTSTGNYGYTF
TRBV18	TRBJ1-4	TRBD1	NA	TGTGCCAGCTCACCAGAACCACGGGACAGGGATGAAAAACTGTTTTTT	CASSPEPRDRDEKLFF
TRBV5-4	TRBJ2-5	NA	NA	TGTGCCAGCTCTACAGAATGGGGCTCGGAGACCCAGTACTTC	CASSTEWGSETQYF
TRBV4-2	TRBJ1-1	NA	NA	TGTGCCAGCTCTGGTTCGGGGGGTGGCACTGAAGCTTTCTTT	CASSGSGGGTEAFF
TRBV4-2	TRBJ2-5	TRBD2	NA	TGTGCCAGCAGCCAAGATGTGGCGGGGGGCGGCGAGACCCAGTACTTC	CASSQDVAGGGETQYF
TRBV5-1	TRBJ1-2	NA	NA	TGCGCCAGCAGCCCTGGACTCAGTGGCTACACCTTC	CASSPGLSGYTF
TRBV2	TRBJ1-4	NA	NA	TGTGCCAGCAGTATCAGGAGGATTGAAAAACTGTTTTTT	CASSIRRIEKLFF
TRBV7-2	TRBJ2-1	TRBD1	NA	TGTGCCAGCAGCTTAGGACAGGGGGCCCACAATGAGCAGTTCTTC	CASSLGQGAHNEQFF
TRBV3-1/TRBV3-2	TRBJ1-3	NA	few	TGTGCCAGCAGCAATTCGGGGTCTGGAAACACCATATATTTT	CASSNSGSGNTIYF
TRBV30	TRBJ2-7	TRBD1	NA	TGTGCCTGGAGTAAAGGGACAGGGGTAATCTACGAGCAGTACTTC	CAWSKGTGVIYEQYF
TRBV2	TRBJ1-6	NA	NA	TGTGCCAGCAGTGAACTCCGGATCCCGGCGGGTAATTCACCCCTCCACTTT	CASSELRIPAGNSPLHF
TRBV5-5	TRBJ1-6	NA	once	TGTGCCAGCAGCTCTTCAGGGCAGCCTAGGGACTTT	CASSSSGQPRDF
TRBV18	TRBJ1-1	NA	NA	TGTGCCAGCTCAGCGGGACGGAACACTGAAGCTTTCTTT	CASSAGRNTEAFF
TRBV19	TRBJ1-1	NA	NA	TGTGCCAGTAGTTACAGCCGAAGAAGAACTGAAGCTTTCTTT	CASSYSRRRTEAFF
TRBV29-1	TRBJ2-7	TRBD1	NA	TGCAGCGGCCCGGGCCCGGACAGGGGTGGATGCGAGCAGTACTTC	CSGPGPDRGGCEQYF
TRBV5-1	TRBJ1-6	NA	NA	TGCGCCAGCAGCTTGGCGGGATCCCGTTTTTCACCCCTCCACTTT	CASSLAGSRFSPLHF
TRBV7-9	TRBJ1-2	NA	NA	TGTGCCAGCAGCTCCTCCTCGCCCTCGGGTTTCGGGAGCTACACCTTC	CASSSSSPSGFGSYTF
TRBV29-1	TRBJ2-7	NA	NA	TGCAGCGTTGTGGGTTTGGGGGCATTAGGAAACGAGCAGTACTTC	CSVVGLGALGNEQYF
TRBV5-4	TRBJ2-1	TRBD2	NA	TGTGCCAGCAGCACCCCAGGACTAGCGGGGGGTTATAGTGAGCAGTTCTTC	CASSTPGLAGGYSEQFF
TRBV19	TRBJ1-1	NA	few	TGTGCCAGTAGTCAGACCATACAGGGTGAAGCTTTCTTT	CASSQTIQGEAFF
TRBV19	TRBJ2-7	TRBD1	NA	TGTGCCAGTAGCCTGGGACAGGGGGCTTACGAGCAGTACTTC	CASSLGQGAYEQYF
TRBV7-9	TRBJ2-1	TRBD2	NA	TGTGCCAGCAGCTCAATTAGCGGGGGTCCCTCCTACAATGAGCAGTTCTTC	CASSSISGGPSYNEQFF
TRBV7-9	TRBJ1-1	TRBD1	NA	TGTGCCAGCCGATCGCGGACAGGTATGGACAACACTGAAGCTTTCTTT	CASRSRTGMDNTEAFF
TRBV5-1	TRBJ1-2	NA	NA	TGCGCCAGCAGCTTGGCCCTGACACATTCGAAGAGCTACACCTTC	CASSLALTHSKSYTF
TRBV19	TRBJ2-2	TRBD1	NA	TGTGCCAGTAGTGGGACAGCCTCTTACACCGGGGAGCTGTTTTTT	CASSGTASYTGELFF
TRBV5-1	TRBJ2-1	NA	NA	TGCGCCAGCAGCCTTGACACCAGCTCCTACAATGAGCAGTTCTTC	CASSLDTSSYNEQFF
TRBV6-1	TRBJ2-3	TRBD2	NA	TGTGCCAGCAGTGAAGCAACACTAGCGGGCCTCACAGATACGCAGTATTTT	CASSEATLAGLTDTQYF